A selection of T cell receptor beta chains follows, all from one sample in a study of blood T cell repertoires in COVID-19. Sequenced by immunoSEQ multiplex PCR; TCRdb stores in-frame clones only, minus some. This table holds roughly 300,000 clones, approximately 84% found once. Sequenced material: PBMCs or T cells enriched from blood (not recorded which). All receptors come from a woman younger than 35 who had recovered from COVID-19. CDR3s include the opening cysteine and the closing phenylalanine or tryptophan. A D gene is named only where the DNA matches it firmly. A row's size may be missing; if present it is once, few, many or a size class.

J	size	V	D	CDR3	DNA
TRBJ1-1	once	TRBV14	NA	CASSQVRAEAFF	TGTGCCAGCAGCCAAGTCCGGGCTGAAGCTTTCTTT
TRBJ1-1	NA	TRBV18	NA	CASSPPSGGWAFF	TGTGCCAGCTCACCACCGAGCGGGGGATGGGCTTTCTTT
TRBJ1-1	NA	TRBV5-5	NA	CASSWGHIALTEAFF	TGTGCCAGCAGCTGGGGGCACATAGCCCTCACTGAAGCTTTCTTT
TRBJ1-2	NA	TRBV4-1	NA	CASSQSPQGTVAGYTF	TGCGCCAGCAGCCAAAGTCCACAGGGTACCGTCGCTGGCTACACCTTC
TRBJ2-7	NA	TRBV7-9	NA	CASSLKAGTTYEQYF	TGTGCCAGCAGCTTAAAGGCGGGGACCACCTACGAGCAGTACTTC
TRBJ1-1	NA	TRBV6-5	NA	CASRDRQVRAFF	TGTGCCAGCAGGGACAGACAGGTGAGAGCTTTCTTT
TRBJ2-7	NA	TRBV5-1	NA	CASSPLRGSSYEQYF	TGCGCCAGCAGCCCACTAAGGGGAAGCTCCTACGAGCAGTACTTC
TRBJ2-3	NA	TRBV5-6	TRBD2	CASSFSGSDTQYF	TGTGCCAGCAGCTTCAGCGGGAGCGATACGCAGTATTTT
TRBJ1-3	NA	TRBV18	TRBD1	CASSPIPGQEISGNTIYF	TGTGCCAGCTCACCTATTCCGGGACAGGAGATCTCTGGAAACACCATATATTTT
TRBJ2-1	NA	TRBV27	NA	CASGGWDNATYNEQFF	TGTGCCAGCGGCGGATGGGACAATGCCACCTACAATGAGCAGTTCTTC
TRBJ2-7	NA	TRBV18	TRBD1	CASSLWDREGEQYF	TGTGCCAGCTCACTCTGGGACAGGGAGGGGGAGCAGTACTTC
TRBJ1-3	once	TRBV7-3	TRBD1	CASGRGSGNTIYF	TGTGCCAGTGGCAGGGGGTCTGGAAACACCATATATTTT
TRBJ1-2	NA	TRBV7-8	NA	CASSLGQGNYGYTF	TGTGCCAGCAGCTTAGGGCAGGGAAACTATGGCTACACCTTC
TRBJ2-5	NA	TRBV7-9	TRBD2	CASSGKLAGAPQETQYF	TGTGCCAGCAGCGGTAAACTAGCGGGGGCCCCTCAAGAGACCCAGTACTTC
TRBJ1-1	NA	TRBV2	NA	CASSEMVSGTGEAFF	TGTGCCAGCAGTGAAATGGTATCAGGGACTGGCGAAGCTTTCTTT
TRBJ1-1	NA	TRBV28	TRBD1	CASSLWGQGRTEAFF	TGTGCCAGCAGTTTATGGGGACAGGGGAGGACTGAAGCTTTCTTT
TRBJ2-1	NA	TRBV2	NA	CASCDRQGLNEQFF	TGTGCCAGCTGCGACCGACAGGGACTCAATGAGCAGTTCTTC
TRBJ2-1	NA	TRBV18	TRBD1	CASSLRDRAYNEQFF	TGTGCCAGCTCACTCCGGGACAGGGCCTACAATGAGCAGTTCTTC
TRBJ2-1	NA	TRBV3-1/TRBV3-2	NA	CASSPTGTRNEQFF	TGTGCCAGCAGCCCGACCGGGACTCGCAATGAGCAGTTCTTC
TRBJ1-1	NA	TRBV2	TRBD1	CASRDPTGIGLLNTEAFF	TGTGCCAGCAGGGACCCGACAGGGATCGGGCTCCTGAACACTGAAGCTTTCTTT
TRBJ1-5	NA	TRBV4-1	NA	CASSQAWADLSNQPQHF	TGCGCCAGCAGCCAAGCTTGGGCAGACCTTAGCAATCAGCCCCAGCATTTT
TRBJ2-1	NA	TRBV6-5	TRBD1	CASSYISGQGRNEQFF	TGTGCCAGCAGTTACATCTCGGGACAGGGAAGGAATGAGCAGTTCTTC
TRBJ2-7	NA	TRBV28	TRBD2	CASTQTSGRPHEQYF	TGTGCCAGCACCCAGACTAGCGGGAGACCCCACGAGCAGTACTTC
TRBJ1-1	NA	TRBV11-2	NA	CASSFGRRATEAFF	TGTGCCAGCAGCTTCGGGCGCAGGGCCACTGAAGCTTTCTTT
TRBJ1-3	NA	TRBV9	NA	CASSVTAAGNTIYF	TGTGCCAGCAGCGTAACGGCGGCGGGAAACACCATATATTTT
TRBJ2-1	NA	TRBV10-3	NA	CAIRGGGAGAYNEQFF	TGTGCCATCAGAGGTGGGGGTGCAGGGGCCTACAATGAGCAGTTCTTC
TRBJ2-3	NA	TRBV30	NA	CAGNRDIFPRGTDTQYF	TGTGCCGGGAACAGGGACATATTTCCCCGGGGCACAGATACGCAGTATTTT
TRBJ2-1	NA	TRBV29-1	TRBD2	CSVETGRSGRDNEQFF	TGCAGCGTTGAGACCGGAAGGAGCGGGAGAGACAATGAGCAGTTCTTC
TRBJ2-7	NA	TRBV7-9	TRBD2	CASSLGLTSGLVYEQYF	TGTGCCAGCAGCTTAGGGCTGACTAGCGGGCTTGTCTACGAGCAGTACTTC
TRBJ1-2	NA	TRBV7-9	NA	CASSLLDRPYGYTF	TGTGCCAGCAGCTTACTTGACAGACCCTATGGCTACACCTTC
TRBJ1-6	NA	TRBV25-1	NA	CASSEYGYNSPLHF	TGTGCCAGCAGTGAATACGGGTATAATTCACCCCTCCACTTT
TRBJ2-1	NA	TRBV28	NA	CASSFLSGSSYNEQFF	TGTGCCAGCAGTTTCCTGTCCGGGAGCTCCTACAATGAGCAGTTCTTC
TRBJ1-2	NA	TRBV7-8	NA	CASSLGQGLYGYTF	TGTGCCAGCAGCTTAGGTCAGGGACTCTATGGCTACACCTTC
TRBJ1-1	NA	TRBV21-1	NA	CASSKNSESGHPNTEAFF	TGTGCCAGCAGCAAAAATTCTGAGTCGGGACATCCGAACACTGAAGCTTTCTTT
TRBJ2-7	NA	TRBV5-1	NA	CASKRGGHEQYF	TGCGCCAGCAAGAGAGGAGGTCACGAGCAGTACTTC
TRBJ2-1	NA	TRBV5-1	TRBD1	CASSTDRATAEQFF	TGCGCCAGCAGCACGGACAGGGCCACGGCTGAGCAGTTCTTC